A selection of T cell receptor beta chains follows, all from one sample in a study of Ad26.COV2.S vaccination and SARS-CoV-2 variants. Some clones are missing from TCRdb's copy, which holds only in-frame ones; the method was immunoSEQ multiplex PCR. This sample yields about 400,000 clones, of which roughly nine tenths are seen a single time; 3.5% belongs to the top ten. Sequencing used peripheral blood, obtained in a trial of Ad26.COV2.S vaccine versus placebo. The receptors shown here come from a person aged 18 to 59 who received the Ad26.COV2.S COVID-19 vaccine or a placebo. CDR3s include the opening cysteine and the closing phenylalanine or tryptophan. Each record gives: V gene, clone size, D gene, J gene, CDR3 DNA, CDR3 protein. D genes are given only for firm matches. Clone sizes are given selectively: once, few, many, or a class where the clone is expanded.

>TRBV4-3|-|-|TRBJ1-4
TGCGCCAGCAGCCAAGGTACAGGACCTAATGAAAAACTGTTTTTT
CASSQGTGPNEKLFF
>TRBV18|-|-|TRBJ2-6
TGTGCCAGCTCACTCCTCACACAGGGTCTCTCTGGGGCCAACGTCCTGACTTTC
CASSLLTQGLSGANVLTF
>TRBV10-3|once|-|TRBJ1-2
TGTGCCATCAGTGACCCGGGACCCGTACTGGGCGGCTACACCTTC
CAISDPGPVLGGYTF
>TRBV6-5|-|-|TRBJ2-7
TGTGCCAGCAGTTACTCTTACGAGGGAGACGAGCAGTACTTC
CASSYSYEGDEQYF
>TRBV6-5|-|TRBD1|TRBJ1-1
TGTGCCAGCAGTTACGATAGGGACAGGGGCGCTGAAGCTTTCTTT
CASSYDRDRGAEAFF
>TRBV5-6|-|-|TRBJ1-1
TGTGCCAGCAGCTTAGTCGGGATAGAAGCTTTCTTT
CASSLVGIEAFF
>TRBV5-1|-|-|TRBJ1-4
TGCGCCAGCAGCTTGGGTTCAGCAGGCGACGAAAAACTGTTTTTT
CASSLGSAGDEKLFF
>TRBV5-1|-|TRBD2|TRBJ2-5
TGCGCCAGCAGCTCTTCGGGAGGGGCTAACCAAGAGACCCAGTACTTC
CASSSSGGANQETQYF
>TRBV2|-|-|TRBJ1-2
TGTGCCAGCAGTGGGGACCGTTATGGCTACACCTTC
CASSGDRYGYTF
>TRBV4-2|-|TRBD2|TRBJ2-1
TGTGCCAGCAGCCAAGAATCCCTAGCGGAGTCCTACAATGAGCAGTTCTTC
CASSQESLAESYNEQFF
>TRBV2|-|-|TRBJ2-2
TGTGCCAGCACTAAGGGGCCTAACTACACCGGGGAGCTGTTTTTT
CASTKGPNYTGELFF
>TRBV23-1|-|-|TRBJ1-2
TGCGCCAGCAGTCCAGGGCTCAGGGTCGCAGCCTACACCTTC
CASSPGLRVAAYTF
>TRBV6-5|-|TRBD2|TRBJ2-1
TGTGCCAGCATCCGACTAGCGGGGGGGCCGTATGAGCAGTTCTTC
CASIRLAGGPYEQFF
>TRBV5-4|-|-|TRBJ2-7
TGTGCCAGCAGCTTAGGGGTCAGTCCCTCCTACGAGCAGTACTTC
CASSLGVSPSYEQYF
>TRBV12-3/TRBV12-4|-|-|TRBJ1-1
TGTGCCAGCAGTTTAAGTCAGAACACTGAAGCTTTCTTT
CASSLSQNTEAFF
>TRBV19|-|-|TRBJ1-3
TGTGCCAGTAGACATAGGGGGATCTCTGGAAACACCATATATTTT
CASRHRGISGNTIYF
>TRBV14|-|-|TRBJ1-1
TGTGCCAGCAGCCGGCCGGAGTACCTAATGAACACTGAAGCTTTCTTT
CASSRPEYLMNTEAFF
>TRBV18|-|TRBD1|TRBJ2-7
TGTGCCAGCTCATCCACCGGGACAGGATCCTACGAGCAGTACTTC
CASSSTGTGSYEQYF
>TRBV29-1|-|-|TRBJ2-5
TGCAGCGTTGAAGGGGACGTAGGGGTAGAGACCCAGTACTTC
CSVEGDVGVETQYF
>TRBV5-4|-|-|TRBJ1-2
TGTGCCAGCAGCTTGAAAGAAGGCCCAGGGTGGGGCTACACCTTC
CASSLKEGPGWGYTF
>TRBV6-4|-|TRBD2|TRBJ2-3
TGTGCCAGCAGTGAGCGGGGGGGCACAGATACGCAGTATTTT
CASSERGGTDTQYF
>TRBV24-1|-|TRBD2|TRBJ2-2
TGTGCCACCAGTGAATCCTCTCTGTTAGCGGGGGGTACCGGGGAGCTGTTTTTT
CATSESSLLAGGTGELFF
>TRBV6-1|-|-|TRBJ2-7
TGTGCCAGCAGCGGTACAGGTTACGCGCAGTACTTC
CASSGTGYAQYF
>TRBV6-5|-|TRBD1|TRBJ1-1
TGTGCCAGCAGAAAAAAATCCGGGACAGTCTATGAAGCTTTCTTT
CASRKKSGTVYEAFF
>TRBV2|-|-|TRBJ2-1
TGTGCCAGCAGTGTCAGGTATGAGCAGTTCTTC
CASSVRYEQFF
>TRBV10-3|-|-|TRBJ1-4
TGTGCCATCAGTGCATTTGGAGGGGCAACTAATGAAAAACTGTTTTTT
CAISAFGGATNEKLFF
>TRBV12-3/TRBV12-4|-|-|TRBJ1-2
TGTGCCAGCAGTTTACGACAGTTCTATGGCTACACCTTC
CASSLRQFYGYTF
>TRBV14|-|TRBD1|TRBJ2-6
TGTGCCAGCAGCCAAGTCAGGGGGACTGGGGCCAACGTCCTGACTTTC
CASSQVRGTGANVLTF
>TRBV7-2|-|-|TRBJ2-5
TGTGCCAGCAGCTTAGAGCTCGGGGTTTCGGAGACCCAGTACTTC
CASSLELGVSETQYF
>TRBV5-1|-|-|TRBJ1-1
TGCGCCAGCAGCTCTGGACAGCAAGAAGCTTTCTTT
CASSSGQQEAFF
>TRBV30|-|TRBD2|TRBJ2-7
TGTGCCTGGAGTGTACGAGGACTAGCGGGGGGGCCCTACGAGCAGTACTTC
CAWSVRGLAGGPYEQYF
>TRBV13|-|-|TRBJ2-7
TGTGCCAGCAGCTCCAGACAGAGCTCTAGGGGTAGGTGGGAGCAGTACTTC
CASSSRQSSRGRWEQYF
>TRBV4-1|-|TRBD2|TRBJ2-3
TGCGCCAGCAGCCAATACGGGGGGGCAACAGATACGCAGTATTTT
CASSQYGGATDTQYF
>TRBV18|once|-|TRBJ1-5
TGTGCCAGCTCCGAGGGGGGGCCTTATAGCAATCAGCCCCAGCATTTT
CASSEGGPYSNQPQHF
>TRBV19|-|-|TRBJ1-4
TGTGCCAGTAGACAAGGAGGTGAAAAACTGTTTTTT
CASRQGGEKLFF
>TRBV29-1|-|TRBD1|TRBJ1-4
TGCAGCGTTGGGACAGGGGCTAATGAAAAACTGTTTTTT
CSVGTGANEKLFF
>TRBV4-2|-|TRBD1|TRBJ2-7
TGTGCCAGCAGCCCGAGACAGGGGGAAGGGGCCTACGAGCAGTACTTC
CASSPRQGEGAYEQYF
>TRBV4-3|-|-|TRBJ2-1
TGCGCCAGCAGCCAAGATCTAGACGGCTACAATGAGCAGTTCTTC
CASSQDLDGYNEQFF
>TRBV7-2|-|TRBD1|TRBJ1-2
TGTGCCAGCAGCTTGGGGGGACAGGGACCCTTCGGTTATGGCTACACCTTC
CASSLGGQGPFGYGYTF
>TRBV4-1|-|-|TRBJ1-1
TGCGCCAGCAGCCAAGAGAGGACTGAAGCTTTCTTT
CASSQERTEAFF
>TRBV6-5|-|TRBD2|TRBJ2-5
TGTGCCAGCAGGGGGTCGGGGGGAGGAGAGACCCAGTACTTC
CASRGSGGGETQYF
>TRBV13|-|-|TRBJ1-3
TGTGCCAGCAGCTCTGGGGTTTGGGCTGGAAACACCATATATTTT
CASSSGVWAGNTIYF
>TRBV4-2|-|TRBD1|TRBJ2-6
TGTGCCAGCAGCCAAGATTCGACAGGGGTGTGGGCCAACGTCCTGACTTTC
CASSQDSTGVWANVLTF